The rows below give T cell receptor beta chains drawn from one sample of a study of T cells in Graves' hyperthyroidism and ophthalmopathy. TCRdb re-called the multiplex PCR reads with MiXCR, one entry per CDR3 protein. This table holds approximately 400,000 distinct CDR3 sequences, about 15% found once. Sequenced sample: blood. Source of these receptors: a woman younger than 45 with Graves' hyperthyroidism. The CDR3 runs from the conserved cysteine through the conserved F or W. Fields, in order: D gene, V gene, J gene, clone size, CDR3 protein, CDR3 DNA. The D gene is left open where the match is weak. Not every row has a clone size; where given, it reads once, few, many or a size class.

.,TRBV6-1,TRBJ2-7,.,CASSEAGWSRVDSYEQYF,TGTGCCAGCAGTGAAGCCGGGTGGAGCAGAGTAGATTCCTACGAGCAGTACTTC
TRBD1,TRBV10-3,TRBJ2-1,.,CAITATTGGNEQFF,TGTGCCATCACCGCGACCACAGGGGGGAATGAGCAGTTCTTC
TRBD1,TRBV18,TRBJ1-4,.,CASSPDRHNEKLFF,TGTGCCAGCTCGCCGGACAGGCATAATGAAAAACTGTTTTTT
.,TRBV29-1,TRBJ1-3,.,CSVEKSDSYSGNTIYF,TGCAGCGTTGAGAAGTCCGACAGTTACTCTGGAAACACCATATATTTT
TRBD1,TRBV28,TRBJ1-3,.,CATRQGASGNTIYF,TGTGCCACCCGACAGGGGGCCTCTGGAAACACCATATATTTT
.,TRBV24-1,TRBJ2-3,many,CATSDLIQGGTDTQYF,TGTGCCACCAGTGACCTTATACAGGGAGGAACAGATACGCAGTATTTT
TRBD2,TRBV18,TRBJ2-7,.,CASSPLAETYEQYF,TGTGCCAGCTCACCTCTAGCGGAGACCTACGAGCAGTACTTC
TRBD1,TRBV2,TRBJ1-1,many,CASKTGTGGMYTKAFF,TGTGCCAGCAAAACCGGGACAGGGGGAATGTACACTAAAGCTTTCTTT
.,TRBV6-1,TRBJ2-2,many,CATQPGAGELFF,TGTGCCACCCAACCAGGAGCCGGGGAGCTGTTTTTT
.,TRBV5-1,TRBJ2-5,many,CASSLVPGFGQETQYF,TGCGCCAGCAGCTTAGTCCCGGGGTTTGGCCAAGAGACCCAGTACTTC
TRBD2,TRBV5-1,TRBJ2-1,.,CASSSVAGVKNEQFF,TGCGCCAGCAGCTCAGTAGCGGGAGTTAAGAATGAGCAGTTCTTC
TRBD2,TRBV7-9,TRBJ2-3,many,CASRSGGGTDTQYF,TGTGCTAGCAGGTCGGGAGGCGGAACAGATACGCAGTATTTT